The T cell receptor (beta chain) under discussion was sequenced for a study of graft-versus-host responses after intestinal transplantation. This clone was seen more than once but under ten times. No antigen is known for it. TCRdb's table, derived via immunoSEQ multiplex PCR, lists solely in-frame clones and lacks some. The sample holds about 41,000 clones, around 95% seen once. Trimming left V 0 bases short and J 5 bases short, with 18 bases between. CDR3 length: 17 residues. Germline loops: CDR1 ENHRY, CDR2 SYGVKD. This chain joins TRBV10-3 and TRBJ2-3, with D perhaps assigned TRBD1 or TRBD2 (6 bases each). The clonotype originates from a human donor who was the organ donor for an intestinal transplant. The sample was unstimulated CD8+ T cells sorted from spleen or lymph node cells, taken before transplant. The CDR3: CAISESAPGAYEDTQYF. Here the CDR3 DNA reads TGTGCCATCAGTGAGTCCGCTCCGGGGGCATATGAAGATACGCAGTATTTT.